The rows below give T cell receptor beta chains drawn from one sample of a study of T cells in localized non-small cell lung cancer. Produced via immunoSEQ multiplex PCR; TCRdb's table is partial and in-frame only. The table has around 94,000 clones, about nine tenths seen once. Source: peripheral blood, taken before any cancer treatment. The receptors originated from a man aged 40 to 75 with stage I squamous cell lung carcinoma. Both conserved end residues are part of each CDR3. Each record gives: J gene, clone size, V gene, D gene, CDR3 protein, CDR3 DNA. D genes are given only for firm matches. A clone size is listed for some rows: how often the clone was seen (once, few, many), or a class if it is expanded.

TRBJ1-2 | - | TRBV18 | - | CASSPGDAGGYGYTF | TGTGCCAGCTCACCTGGGGACGCCGGGGGCTATGGCTACACCTTC
TRBJ1-2 | - | TRBV9 | TRBD1 | CASSVGGTGSNYGYTF | TGTGCCAGCAGCGTAGGAGGGACAGGGTCAAACTATGGCTACACCTTC
TRBJ2-3 | - | TRBV15 | - | CATSRALALTDTQYF | TGTGCCACCAGCAGAGCCCTAGCGCTCACAGATACGCAGTATTTT
TRBJ2-2 | - | TRBV4-3 | - | CASSQGLTGLTGELFF | TGCGCCAGCAGCCAAGGCCTGACAGGTTTAACCGGGGAGCTGTTTTTT
TRBJ2-2 | - | TRBV10-3 | TRBD1 | CATRKGQGDNTGELFF | TGTGCCACACGAAAGGGACAGGGGGACAACACCGGGGAGCTGTTTTTT
TRBJ1-1 | - | TRBV4-1 | - | CASSQGQGRDTEAFF | TGCGCCAGCAGCCAAGGGCAGGGAAGGGACACTGAAGCTTTCTTT
TRBJ1-5 | few | TRBV2 | - | CASSEIGAVDQPQHF | TGTGCCAGCAGTGAGATAGGGGCGGTAGATCAGCCCCAGCATTTT
TRBJ1-1 | - | TRBV5-1 | TRBD1 | CASSSTGFATEAFF | TGCGCCAGCAGCTCGACAGGGTTTGCCACTGAAGCTTTCTTT
TRBJ2-2 | - | TRBV7-2 | - | CASSLDYTGELFF | TGTGCCAGCAGCTTGGACTACACCGGGGAGCTGTTTTTT
TRBJ1-2 | - | TRBV29-1 | TRBD1 | CSVARDRGYGYTF | TGCAGCGTTGCCCGGGACAGGGGTTATGGCTACACCTTC
TRBJ1-5 | - | TRBV7-9 | TRBD1 | CATQGDPSSNQPQHF | TGTGCCACACAGGGGGATCCATCTTCGAATCAGCCCCAGCATTTT
TRBJ1-5 | few | TRBV2 | - | CASRDPGHSNQPQHF | TGTGCCAGCAGAGACCCAGGACACAGCAATCAGCCCCAGCATTTT
TRBJ2-1 | - | TRBV5-8 | - | CASSPWLNEQFF | TGTGCCAGCAGCCCCTGGCTGAATGAGCAGTTCTTC
TRBJ1-4 | - | TRBV4-2 | TRBD1 | CASSQGQGPTNEKLFF | TGTGCCAGCAGCCAGGGACAGGGGCCAACTAATGAAAAACTGTTTTTT
TRBJ2-3 | - | TRBV2 | - | CASSLSSRGPDTQYF | TGTGCCAGCAGTCTTTCCTCCCGCGGCCCAGATACGCAGTATTTT
TRBJ1-2 | - | TRBV6-5 | TRBD1 | CASAAPRGASYGYTF | TGTGCCAGCGCCGCCCCCAGGGGGGCTTCCTATGGCTACACCTTC
TRBJ2-3 | - | TRBV7-2 | - | CASSLVGGHSTDTQYF | TGTGCCAGCAGCTTAGTAGGGGGACATAGCACAGATACGCAGTATTTT
TRBJ1-3 | - | TRBV6-6 | - | CASSYSADGNTIYF | TGTGCCAGCAGTTACTCGGCAGATGGAAACACCATATATTTT
TRBJ2-6 | - | TRBV9 | - | CASSVGERGGKALTF | TGTGCCAGCAGCGTAGGAGAACGGGGAGGTAAGGCTCTGACTTTC
TRBJ1-1 | - | TRBV10-1 | - | CASSEQGWTEAFF | TGCGCCAGCAGTGAGCAGGGCTGGACTGAAGCTTTCTTT
TRBJ1-2 | - | TRBV6-5 | - | CASSYRGTGNYGYTF | TGTGCCAGCAGTTATAGGGGGACTGGAAACTATGGCTACACCTTC
TRBJ1-5 | few | TRBV18 | - | CASSRQSADQPQHF | TGTGCCAGCTCACGACAGTCCGCGGATCAGCCCCAGCATTTT
TRBJ2-3 | - | TRBV11-2 | - | CASSPFTSTDTQYF | TGTGCCAGCAGCCCATTCACAAGCACAGATACGCAGTATTTT
TRBJ2-5 | - | TRBV7-2 | - | CASSSTRQETQYF | TGTGCCAGCAGCTCGACCAGACAAGAGACCCAGTACTTC
TRBJ1-2 | - | TRBV18 | - | CASSPLDSFYGYTF | TGTGCCAGCTCACCTTTGGACAGCTTTTATGGCTACACCTTC
TRBJ2-3 | - | TRBV2 | - | CASSDSSTDTQYF | TGTGCCAGCAGTGACTCAAGCACAGATACGCAGTATTTT
TRBJ1-1 | - | TRBV21-1 | - | CASSDGMNTEAFF | TGTGCCAGCAGTGACGGCATGAACACTGAAGCTTTCTTT
TRBJ2-7 | - | TRBV21-1 | - | CASSPDSRDSYEQYF | TGTGCCAGCAGTCCGGACAGCCGAGATTCCTACGAGCAGTACTTC
TRBJ2-3 | - | TRBV28 | - | CASRRTGTDTQYF | TGTGCCAGCAGGAGAACAGGGACAGATACGCAGTATTTT
TRBJ1-2 | - | TRBV9 | - | CASSLNGPYGYTF | TGTGCCAGCAGCCTAAACGGCCCCTATGGCTACACCTTC
TRBJ2-2 | - | TRBV18 | TRBD2 | CASSFSGGTLRELFF | TGTGCCAGCTCATTCTCGGGAGGGACACTTCGGGAGCTGTTTTTT
TRBJ1-5 | - | TRBV18 | TRBD1 | CASSPWDRGRNQPQHF | TGTGCCAGCTCACCATGGGACAGGGGACGAAATCAGCCCCAGCATTTT
TRBJ2-2 | once | TRBV4-3 | - | CASSQDQKPGELFF | TGCGCCAGCAGCCAAGATCAGAAGCCCGGGGAGCTGTTTTTT
TRBJ2-2 | - | TRBV5-4 | TRBD2 | CASSLGKGGGPVGELFF | TGTGCCAGCAGCTTAGGGAAAGGCGGGGGACCTGTGGGGGAGCTGTTTTTT
TRBJ1-2 | once | TRBV7-9 | TRBD1 | CASSLALTGGDYGYTF | TGTGCCAGCAGCTTAGCGTTGACAGGGGGTGACTATGGCTACACCTTC
TRBJ1-3 | few | TRBV7-2 | - | CASSSLGIPTSGNTIYF | TGTGCCAGCAGTTCATTGGGAATACCCACTTCTGGAAACACCATATATTTT
TRBJ1-1 | - | TRBV6-1 | TRBD1 | CASSITTGERTEAFF | TGTGCCAGCAGTATCACAACAGGGGAGAGGACTGAAGCTTTCTTT
TRBJ1-5 | once | TRBV10-3 | - | CAISGFRGAGQPQHF | TGTGCCATCAGTGGTTTCCGGGGGGCAGGGCAGCCCCAGCATTTT
TRBJ1-3 | - | TRBV30 | - | CAWTKWGNTIYF | TGTGCCTGGACGAAGTGGGGAAACACCATATATTTT
TRBJ2-5 | once | TRBV23-1 | - | CASSQRDGRLAQYF | TGCGCCAGCAGTCAAAGGGACGGAAGGCTGGCCCAGTACTTC
TRBJ2-1 | - | TRBV10-3 | - | CAISERPQGNNEQFF | TGTGCCATCAGTGAGCGGCCCCAGGGAAACAATGAGCAGTTCTTC
TRBJ2-5 | - | TRBV11-2 | TRBD2 | CASSTTGLAGLQETQYF | TGTGCCAGCAGCACTACGGGGCTAGCGGGGCTCCAAGAGACCCAGTACTTC
TRBJ1-2 | few | TRBV6-1 | TRBD1 | CASSARGVYGYTF | TGTGCCAGCAGTGCCAGGGGGGTATATGGCTACACCTTC
TRBJ2-5 | few | TRBV29-1 | - | CSVGASFGETQYF | TGCAGCGTGGGTGCGAGCTTCGGGGAGACCCAGTACTTC
TRBJ2-7 | few | TRBV7-2 | - | CASSLTWTSPSYEQYF | TGTGCCAGCAGCTTAACATGGACGTCGCCCTCCTACGAGCAGTACTTC
TRBJ1-2 | - | TRBV7-8 | - | CASSLWGEANYGYTF | TGTGCCAGCAGCTTATGGGGAGAAGCTAACTATGGCTACACCTTC
TRBJ1-5 | - | TRBV27 | - | CASSLSPRLGNQPQHF | TGTGCCAGCAGTTTATCTCCACGGCTAGGCAATCAGCCCCAGCATTTT
TRBJ1-4 | - | TRBV29-1 | - | CSVATGATNEKLFF | TGCAGCGTCGCAACAGGCGCAACTAATGAAAAACTGTTTTTT
TRBJ1-4 | - | TRBV19 | TRBD1 | CASSLTTGNYEKLFF | TGTGCCAGTAGTCTAACGACAGGGAATTATGAAAAACTGTTTTTT
TRBJ2-1 | - | TRBV2 | TRBD2 | CASSRSGGAGYNEQFF | TGTGCCAGCAGTCGGAGCGGGGGGGCCGGGTACAATGAGCAGTTCTTC
TRBJ1-1 | - | TRBV6-1 | - | CASSLPGSNTEAFF | TGTGCCAGCAGTCTCCCAGGGTCGAACACTGAAGCTTTCTTT
TRBJ1-5 | - | TRBV15 | - | CATTRLAGQPQHF | TGTGCCACCACCAGGTTGGCGGGTCAGCCCCAGCATTTT
TRBJ1-4 | - | TRBV5-1 | TRBD1 | CASSALSGTGGEKLFF | TGCGCCAGCAGCGCCCTATCCGGGACAGGGGGTGAAAAACTGTTTTTT